This T cell receptor (beta chain) originates from a study of radiation and T cells in renal cell carcinoma (TCRdb year 2020). Broadly, across the study: The samples were drawn from a clinical trial, where primary renal cell carcinomas were treated with 15 Gy of stereotactic body radiation therapy and then removed by nephrectomy 4 weeks afterward. In total, 50 to 55 samples, comprising 26 tumors and 27 peripheral blood samples, were subjected to TCR beta sequencing. A total of 4 million to 5 million unique CDR3 nucleotide sequences, encoding fewer than 3,000,000 unique CDR3 amino acid sequences, were found across all 53 samples. What the research found in general, with its limitations: Effects of radiation dose or scheduling on the TCR repertoire could not be addressed with the single-armed trial design. Changes in the blood repertoire were not tracked past 4 weeks after treatment. Because no pretreatment tumor biopsies were available, whether clonotypes were present in the tumor at baseline could not be determined. In blood, the top tumor clonotypes increased from baseline to 2 weeks after radiation and then shrank by 4 weeks, which suggests a temporary expansion of tumor-resident clones.

Comments on this clone: Its antigen is unknown. Base qualities are not provided; no much larger clone lies one nucleotide away.

Interpreted using the paper, the time point label stands for: blood 2 weeks post-SBRT. This sample's treatment or condition label indicates: 15 Gy SBRT to primary tumor, nephrectomy 4 weeks later. To follow tumor-enriched clonotypes, peripheral blood was collected serially from radiation-treated patients at baseline and again at 2 weeks and 4 weeks after SBRT. Renal cell carcinoma with clear cell pathology was present in all patients. The QIAamp DNA Blood Mini Kit (Qiagen) was used to prepare genomic DNA for TCR sequencing. Only samples passing all quality control checks were included in the analyses. TCR beta libraries were generated from genomic DNA with the immunoSEQ kit, following the manufacturer's recommendations. Library preparation used a first multiplex PCR with proprietary primers, then a second PCR adding unique barcodes, with bead cleanups after each round. A positive control reaction and a negative control reaction, both provided in the kit, were run with every batch of samples. The final libraries were assessed on an Agilent 4200 TapeStation D1000 ScreenTape, pooled by volume, and quantified by qPCR. Sequencing ran on an Illumina NextSeq500 with a MidOutput 150-cycle cartridge, using 156 Read1 and 15 Index1 cycles with kit custom primers. The pooled library was loaded at approximately 1.1 pM with an approximately 21% PhiX control spike-in. The study's own analysis went as follows. Vendor-processed data were analyzed in R, and a clonotype was defined as all T cells sharing the same CDR3 nucleotide sequence. In the clone abundance analyses, frequencies were normalized to the 10,000 most abundant clones in each sample. Public T cell clones, which averaged fewer than five per sample, were removed prior to analysis. A difference in abundance of at least 32-fold between compartments was used to define tumor-enriched and baseline blood-enriched clonotypes. A beta-binomial differential abundance model was applied to find clonotypes that expanded or contracted between blood time points. Tumor-blood repertoire similarity was measured with the Baroni-Urbani and Buser coefficient, and groups were compared using two-tailed Wilcoxon tests in R. This is the immuneACCESS table as TCRdb keeps it, with only in-frame sequences that have V and J called. A part of the clones is gone; compared with another copy, unresolved V genes explain less than half, and the rest is unexplained. The V and J calls and clone size come from that table; D and trimming were worked out from the DNA. The table for this sample lists about 150,000 clones; 87% of them were counted only once. The top ten clones comprise 10% to 15% of the sample.

From the cysteine up to the phenylalanine, the CDR3 has a length of 15 residues. The DNA shown is the 45-base CDR3, in frame from base 1. CDR1 and CDR2 are drawn from the germline V gene (reference sequence): MNHNY, SVGAGI. The junction shows trimming of 1 base on V and 3 bases on J, plus 12 bases between the germline ends. The material sequenced was blood, taken from a patient whose treatment included radiotherapy and nephrectomy. This chain is built from TRBV6-6 and TRBJ1-1; matching of 6 bases hints at TRBD1 as the D gene. The origin of this receptor is a woman aged 45-65 years with renal cell carcinoma. The DNA sequence is as follows: TGTGCCAGCAGTTACTTACGAGGGGGAGACACTGAAGCTTTCTTT. It encodes CASSYLRGGDTEAFF.